Below, 24 T cell receptor beta chains from the same sample are listed, as sequenced in a study of graft-versus-host responses after intestinal transplantation. Here immunoSEQ multiplex PCR was the method, and the copy in TCRdb shows in-frame clones only, minus some. Of 40,000 to 55,000 clones listed, 90% to 95% are singletons. The material was PBMCs, obtained 524 days after transplant. The receptors shown here come from a human patient who received an intestinal transplant, so some T cells may come from the graft donor.

J is TRBJ1-1 and V is TRBV28, with no clear D. The CDR3 has 14 amino acids. Germline CDR1 is MDHEN and CDR2 is SYDVKM. V dropped 10 bases and J dropped 2 bases, with 17 bases sitting between them. CDR3 sequence: CATKGGGFNTEAFF. CDR3 DNA: TGTGCCACGAAGGGAGGAGGCTTCAACACTGAAGCTTTCTTT. The variable domain in full, with the rest retrieved from reference TRBV28 and TRBJ1-1, is DVKVTQSSRYLVKRTGEKVFLECVQDMDHENMFWYRQDPGLGLRLIYFSYDVKMKEKGDIPEGYSVSREKKERFSLILESASTNQTSMYLCATKGGGFNTEAFFGQGTRLTVV.

This sequence joins TRBV27 and TRBJ2-1, with a possible D match to TRBD2 (6 bases). Trimming stripped 4 bases from V and 5 bases from J, with 12 bases between. The germline V gene encodes CDR1 MNHEY and CDR2 SMNVEV (reference sequence). CDR3 length: 14 residues. The CDR3 coding sequence is TGTGCCAGCAGTTCCCGGGACTTTCACAATGAGCAGTTCTTC. This translates into CASSSRDFHNEQFF.

The genes are TRBV5-1 and TRBJ1-1; unclear D gene. V lost 0 bases and J lost 5, with 8 bases in between. CDR1 and CDR2 (germline): SGHRS, YFSETQ. The CDR3 contains 13 residues. This CDR3 reads CASSLEGETEAFF. The CDR3 DNA follows: TGCGCCAGCAGCTTGGAGGGAGAAACTGAAGCTTTCTTT.

The chain recombines TRBV6-5 with TRBJ1-5; 10 nucleotides agree with TRBD1. V lost 6 bases and J lost 9; bases outside the gene matches: 11. CDR3 length: 15 amino acids. The germline V gene encodes CDR1 MNHEY and CDR2 SVGAGI. This CDR3 is CASRSEATGGGPQHF. CDR3 bases: TGTGCCAGCAGATCTGAAGCGACAGGGGGCGGGCCCCAGCATTTT.

This chain uses TRBV6-6 with TRBJ1-2, with D tentatively TRBD1 (5 bases). The CDR3 extends over 12 amino acids. Germline lookup yields CDR1 MNHNY and CDR2 SVGAGI (reference sequence). Trimming pared 2 bases from V and 5 bases from J, leaving 6 bases between. The chain's CDR3 is CASSYRGYGYTF. CDR3 nucleotides: TGTGCCAGCAGTTACAGGGGTTATGGCTACACCTTC.

V is TRBV7-9 and J is TRBJ1-5; 9 bases line up with TRBD1. J gave up 6 bases and V 5 bases, and 11 bases lay outside the gene matches. The CDR3 consists of 16 residues. Germline assignment: CDR1 SEHNR and CDR2 FQNEAQ (reference sequence). This chain's CDR3 is CASSPAGTGYGQPQHF. The CDR3 DNA sequence: TGTGCCAGCAGCCCAGCGGGGACAGGGTACGGTCAGCCCCAGCATTTT. The full variable domain, with the rest looked up from reference TRBV7-9 and TRBJ1-5, is DTGVSQNPRHKITKRGQNVTFRCDPISEHNRLYWYRQTLGQGPEFLTYFQNEAQLEKSRLLSDRFSAERPKGSFSTLEIQRTEQGDSAMYLCASSPAGTGYGQPQHFGDGTRLSIL.

The chain combines TRBV10-2 with TRBJ1-1; TRBD1 might be the D (5 bases). The V gene lost 4 bases and the J gene lost 1 base, with 16 bases spanning the gap. Germline V gives CDR1 WSHSY, CDR2 SAAADI. The CDR3 runs 16 residues. CDR3 in amino acids: CASSGGGLIGNTEAFF. CDR3 nucleotides: TGCGCCAGCAGTGGGGGGGGACTGATAGGGAACACTGAAGCTTTCTTT.

This clone is large (0.1 to 1%) by share. Its ends do not fully match the called genes, so a read error is possible. The rearrangement uses TRBV7-7 and TRBJ1-4; TRBD1 agrees at 10 bases. Per germline, CDR1 SSHAT and CDR2 FNYEAQ (reference sequence). The CDR3 has 16 residues. The CDR3 nucleotides read TGTGCTAGCAGACAGATTGGACAGGGGGCTAATGAAAAACTGTTTTTT. Translation: CASRQIGQGANEKLFF.

The rearrangement links TRBV15 to TRBJ1-2; D remains ambiguous. Trimming removed 2 bases from V and 8 bases from J, with 18 bases in between. The CDR3 consists of 15 residues. Germline V gives CDR1 LNHNV, CDR2 YYDKDF (reference sequence). The CDR3: CATSRSQPSVRGYTF. The CDR3 bases are TGTGCCACCAGCAGATCCCAGCCTTCTGTGAGGGGCTACACCTTC.

This clone has a single count. The chain is built from TRBV28 and TRBJ2-7, with D unresolved. In germline, CDR1 is MDHEN, CDR2 SYDVKM. V lost 6 bases and J 2 bases, leaving 17 bases between the germline ends. This CDR3 is 15 amino acids long. CDR3 in amino acids: CASSLTLGRAYEQYF. Here the CDR3 DNA reads TGTGCCAGCAGCCTTACCCTCGGACGGGCCTACGAGCAGTACTTC. The full variable domain, its missing parts supplied by reference TRBV28 and TRBJ2-7, is DVKVTQSSRYLVKRTGEKVFLECVQDMDHENMFWYRQDPGLGLRLIYFSYDVKMKEKGDIPEGYSVSREKKERFSLILESASTNQTSMYLCASSLTLGRAYEQYFGPGTRLTVT.

This clone has only one observation. The chain joins TRBV19 to TRBJ1-5, with D maybe TRBD1 (6 bases). CDR1 and CDR2 from the germline V gene are LNHDA and SQIVND (reference sequence). CDR3 length: 21 residues. Trimming shortened V by 1 base and J by 1 base, and 26 bases separated the two germline ends. This chain's CDR3 is CASSIGARTASLLWSNQPQHF. For the CDR3, the DNA is TGTGCCAGTAGTATAGGGGCTCGGACAGCAAGTCTACTATGGAGCAATCAGCCCCAGCATTTT.

The chain combines TRBV13 with TRBJ2-3; D perhaps matches TRBD2 (6 bases). CDR3 size: 16 residues. With 7 bases removed from V and 1 base from J, the gap between germline ends came to 18 bases. The germline V gene has CDR1 PRHDT and CDR2 FYEKMQ (reference sequence). In DNA form, the CDR3 reads TGTGCCAGCACTAAAGAGGGACTCAGTGGCACAGATACGCAGTATTTT. This encodes CASTKEGLSGTDTQYF.

This clone has a single count. The chain uses TRBV5-1 and TRBJ2-7, with 9 positions matching TRBD1. The V gene's germline CDR1 is SGHRS and CDR2 YFSETQ. V shed 4 bases and J 6 bases; nucleotides not matched to a gene: 11. The CDR3 is 15 residues long. The DNA of the CDR3 is TGCGCCAGCAGCCTGGGGACAGGGCACCCGACCGAGCAGTACTTC. This codes for CASSLGTGHPTEQYF.

The rearrangement joins TRBV29-1 to TRBJ2-7, with TRBD1 as a possible D gene (6 bases). Germline CDR1 and CDR2: SQVTM and ANQGSEA. Trimming left V 7 bases short and J 5 bases short, with 15 bases between. This CDR3 region has 12 residues. In DNA, the CDR3 is TGCAGCGGAGAGAGCCAGGGGAACGAGCAGTACTTC. Its protein is CSGESQGNEQYF.

The V call is TRBV29-1, the J call TRBJ2-5, with D possibly TRBD2 on 5 matching bases. There are 13 residues in the CDR3. Deletions cut 6 bases from V and 2 bases from J, with 13 bases between. Germline loops: CDR1 SQVTM, CDR2 ANQGSEA. DNA for the CDR3: TGCAGCGTGCCGGGGTGGGGTCAAGAGACCCAGTACTTC. Protein product: CSVPGWGQETQYF. Based on the CDR3 plus reference TRBV29-1 and TRBJ2-5, the full variable domain is SAVISQKPSRDICQRGTSLTIQCQVDSQVTMMFWYRQQPGQSLTLIATANQGSEATYESGFVIDKFPISRPNLTFSTLTVSNMSPEDSSIYLCSVPGWGQETQYFGPGTRLLVL.

The J gene is TRBJ2-7, the V gene TRBV10-3, with a possible D match to TRBD1 (5 bases). Germline V gene data show CDR1 as ENHRY and CDR2 as SYGVKD. This CDR3 region has 12 residues. Between the trimmed V and J ends, which lost 2 bases and 6 bases, there was a span of 8 bases. The CDR3 DNA reads as TGTGCCATCAGTGAGACAGGTCCCGAGCAGTACTTC. Amino acids: CAISETGPEQYF.

The chain recombines TRBV9 with TRBJ2-1; no clear D. Trimming stripped 0 bases from V and 6 bases from J, with 4 bases between. This CDR3 is built from 12 residues. The germline V gene encodes CDR1 SGDLS and CDR2 YYNGEE. The CDR3 is CASSVESNEQFF. The CDR3 DNA is TGTGCCAGCAGCGTAGAAAGCAATGAGCAGTTCTTC.

This clone was counted only a few times. V and J are TRBV5-1 and TRBJ1-1, with 7 bases fitting TRBD1. Looked up from germline, CDR1 is SGHRS and CDR2 is YFSETQ. Trimming at V came to 2 bases and at J to 3 bases, leaving 4 bases not matched to a gene. The length of the CDR3 is 14 residues. CDR3 sequence (DNA): TGCGCCAGCAGCTTCATAACAGGGGACACTGAAGCTTTCTTT. As protein: CASSFITGDTEAFF.

This clone was picked up one time. The chain joins TRBV7-9 to TRBJ2-5, with 10 bases aligning to TRBD1. V shed 2 bases and J 6 bases; nucleotides not matched to a gene: 6. This CDR3 contains 15 residues. Germline CDR1 reads SEHNR; CDR2 reads FQNEAQ (reference sequence). The CDR3 bases are TGTGCCAGCAGCTTAATAGGACAGGGGGGTCAGACCCAGTACTTC. Amino acid sequence: CASSLIGQGGQTQYF.

In this sample, this clone turned up a few times. The V gene is TRBV6-6, the J gene TRBJ1-1; 7 bases align to TRBD1. The CDR3 has 12 amino acids. V lost 2 bases and J lost 7; bases outside the gene matches: 1. Germline-derived CDR1 and CDR2 are MNHNY and SVGAGI (reference sequence). CDR3 protein: CASSYGQVEAFF. The CDR3 nucleotides are TGTGCCAGCAGTTACGGACAGGTTGAAGCTTTCTTT.

The chain uses TRBV19 and TRBJ2-1; D call uncertain. Trimming cost V 4 bases and J 2 bases, with 6 bases left between them. Per the germline V gene, CDR1 is LNHDA and CDR2 is SQIVND (reference sequence). CDR3 length: 13 amino acids. CDR3: CASSKDPYNEQFF. The DNA of the CDR3 is TGTGCCAGTAGTAAAGACCCCTACAATGAGCAGTTCTTC.

A single count supports this clone. The chain recombines TRBV5-6 with TRBJ2-7; the D gene is possibly TRBD1 (6 bases). CDR1 SGHDT and CDR2 YYEEEE come from the germline V gene. This CDR3 region has 14 residues. Between the trimmed V and J ends, which lost 0 bases and 0 bases, there was a span of 7 bases. The CDR3 region has the DNA TGTGCCAGCAGCTTGGGGACAGCCTCCTACGAGCAGTACTTC. Protein: CASSLGTASYEQYF.

The rearrangement links TRBV9 to TRBJ2-7; a possible D gene is TRBD2 (5 bases). Per the germline V gene, CDR1 is SGDLS and CDR2 is YYNGEE. V was pared by 0 bases and J by 4 bases, with 8 bases between. The CDR3 spans 13 residues. The CDR3 reads CASSVDTGYEQYF. In nucleotides, the CDR3 is TGTGCCAGCAGCGTAGATACGGGGTACGAGCAGTACTTC.

In its sample, this clone was seen once. V gene TRBV4-3 combines with J gene TRBJ2-3, with D possibly called TRBD1 or TRBD2 (5 bases each). The CDR3 covers 18 residues. Germline assignment: CDR1 LGHNA and CDR2 YSLEER. Between the trimmed V and J ends, which lost 0 bases and 1 base, there was a span of 17 bases. CDR3 sequence (DNA): TGCGCCAGCAGCCAAGATCTGGTAAACGAGGGGCGCACAGATACGCAGTATTTT. Translated, it gives CASSQDLVNEGRTDTQYF.